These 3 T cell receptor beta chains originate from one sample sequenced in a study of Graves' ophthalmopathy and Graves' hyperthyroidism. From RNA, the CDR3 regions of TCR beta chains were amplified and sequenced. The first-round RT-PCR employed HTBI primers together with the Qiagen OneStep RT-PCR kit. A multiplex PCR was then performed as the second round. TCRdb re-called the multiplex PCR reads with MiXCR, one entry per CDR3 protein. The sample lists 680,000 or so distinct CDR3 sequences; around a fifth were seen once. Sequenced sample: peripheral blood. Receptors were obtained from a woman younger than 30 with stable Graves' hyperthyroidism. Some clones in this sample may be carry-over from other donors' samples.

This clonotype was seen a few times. CDR3 DNA sequence: TGTGCCAGCGGCTCTGTTCCCGAGAGGGGGATCTCGAACACCGGGGAGCTGTTTTTT. Protein: CASGSVPERGISNTGELFF. The V call is TRBV6-4, the J call TRBJ2-2; weak D call: TRBD1 (6 bases). The CDR3 has 19 amino acids. Trimming left V 8 bases short and J 0 bases short, with 25 bases between. Germline CDR1 is MRHNA and CDR2 is SNTAGT.

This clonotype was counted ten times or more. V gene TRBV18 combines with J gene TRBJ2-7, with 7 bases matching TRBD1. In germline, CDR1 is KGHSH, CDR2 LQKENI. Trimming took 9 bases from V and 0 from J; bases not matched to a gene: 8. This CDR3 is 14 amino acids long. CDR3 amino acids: CASSPDRSSYEQYF. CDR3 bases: TGTGCCAGTAGCCCGGACAGGAGCTCCTACGAGCAGTACTTC.

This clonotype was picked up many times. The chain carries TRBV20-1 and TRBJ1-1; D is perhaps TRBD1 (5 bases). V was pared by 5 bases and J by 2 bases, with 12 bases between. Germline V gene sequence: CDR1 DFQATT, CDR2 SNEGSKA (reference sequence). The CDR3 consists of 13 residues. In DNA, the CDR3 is TGCAGTGCTTCGGGACGAGCAAACACTGAAGCTTTCTTT. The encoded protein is CSASGRANTEAFF.